Each of the 21 T cell receptor beta chains below was sequenced from the same sample in a study of regulatory T cells in long-lasting Graves disease. The authors built TCR beta libraries using iRepertoire HTBI primers and Arm-PCR of CDR3 regions. TCRdb reanalysed the multiplex PCR reads using MiXCR and keeps one entry per CDR3 protein. The sample holds approximately 400,000 distinct CDR3 sequences, 15% to 18% seen once. As to time point: newly diagnosed GD, antithyroid drugs for less than 3 months. Extracted PBMC RNA gave rise to the TCR library. Specimen: peripheral blood mononuclear cells (PBMCs), collected at new diagnosis, from a patient treated with antithyroid drugs. These receptors came from a female donor with Graves disease.

This clonotype was counted ten times or more. This chain joins TRBV30 and TRBJ2-5; no definite D call. The CDR3 is 13 residues long. Trimming removed 3 bases from V and 2 bases from J, with 10 bases in between. The germline CDR1 and CDR2 sequences are GTSNPN and SVGIG (reference sequence). The CDR3 DNA sequence: TGTGCCTGGAGGGCCAACCCACAAGAGACCCAGTACTTC. Residues: CAWRANPQETQYF.

This clonotype was picked up many times. The chain couples TRBV3-1 to TRBJ1-1; D may be TRBD1 (5 bases). V was trimmed by 0 bases and J by 0 bases, leaving 8 bases between them. Germline values: CDR1 LGHDT, CDR2 YNNKEL (reference sequence). CDR3 length: 15 amino acids. CDR3 coding DNA: TGTGCCAGCAGCCAAGATTCGGGGGTGAACACTGAAGCTTTCTTT. As protein: CASSQDSGVNTEAFF.

This clonotype has at least ten counts. This chain uses TRBV11-3 with TRBJ2-7, with TRBD1 as a possible D gene (5 bases). With 0 bases removed from V and 2 bases from J, the gap between germline ends came to 20 bases. CDR1 and CDR2 (germline): SGHNT, YENEEA. The CDR3 spans 18 residues. The CDR3 protein is CASSLEENCRVRTYEQYF. The DNA of the CDR3 is TGTGCCAGCAGCTTAGAAGAAAATTGCAGGGTAAGGACCTACGAGCAGTACTTC. Filled out from reference TRBV11-3 and TRBJ2-7, the complete variable domain reads EAGVVQSPRYKIIEKKQPVAFWCNPISGHNTLYWYLQNLGQGPELLIRYENEEAVDDSQLPKDRFSAERLKGVDSTLKIQPAELGDSAVYLCASSLEENCRVRTYEQYFGPGTRLTVT.

This clonotype was counted ten times or more. The J gene is TRBJ2-1, the V gene TRBV5-5, with TRBD2 identical over 11 bases. J lost 7 bases, V lost 7 bases, and 16 bases had no gene match. Germline V gene data show CDR1 as SGHKS and CDR2 as YYEKEE (reference sequence). The CDR3 sequence is 17 residues long. The chain's CDR3 is CASVGMGITSGRNEQFF. The CDR3 nucleotides are TGTGCCAGCGTCGGGATGGGGATCACTAGCGGGAGAAATGAGCAGTTCTTC.

This clonotype was detected many times. This chain uses TRBV20-1 with TRBJ1-1; 8 bases line up with TRBD1. The V and J ends lost 3 bases and 4 bases, in that order; junction bases with no gene match: 1. The CDR3 totals 12 residues. Germline V CDR1 and CDR2: DFQATT, SNEGSKA (reference sequence). CDR3 bases: TGCAGTGCTAGGACAGGGGTCACTGAAGCTTTCTTT. It encodes CSARTGVTEAFF.

V gene TRBV27 combines with J gene TRBJ1-1; possibly TRBD1 for D (5 bases). The ends were cut back, 3 bases at V and 2 bases at J, with 13 bases in the middle. The CDR3 contains 15 residues. CDR1 is MNHEY and CDR2 is SMNVEV in the germline V gene (reference sequence). CDR3 loop: CASSFGGKRNTEAFF. The CDR3 nucleotides read TGTGCCAGCAGTTTCGGGGGGAAAAGAAACACTGAAGCTTTCTTT.

This clonotype was seen at least ten times. The rearrangement links TRBV15 to TRBJ2-5, with 10 bases identical to TRBD2. Germline V CDR1 and CDR2: LNHNV, YYDKDF (reference sequence). The CDR3 runs to 20 residues. Germline trimming cut 0 bases from V and 2 bases from J; bases unmatched to any gene: 15. CDR3 loop: CATSREVIPVSGGAQETQYF. In DNA, the CDR3 is TGTGCCACCAGCAGAGAAGTGATCCCCGTAAGCGGGGGGGCACAAGAGACCCAGTACTTC.

This clonotype was found many times. V usage is TRBV9 and J usage is TRBJ1-1; perhaps TRBD1 as D (6 bases). Germline CDR1 SGDLS, CDR2 YYNGEE. The CDR3 is made up of 15 amino acids. Trimming removed 3 bases from V and 0 bases from J, with 12 bases in between. Here the CDR3 DNA reads TGTGCCAGCAGCGCCCAACAGGGAATGAACACTGAAGCTTTCTTT. It yields the protein CASSAQQGMNTEAFF. Supplemented by reference TRBV9 and TRBJ1-1, the full variable domain reads DSGVTQTPKHLITATGQRVTLRCSPRSGDLSVYWYQQSLDQGLQFLIQYYNGEERAKGNILERFSAQQFPDLHSELNLSSLELGDSALYFCASSAQQGMNTEAFFGQGTRLTVV.

This clonotype was counted ten times or more. The rearrangement links TRBV28 to TRBJ2-1; 8 bases are a match to TRBD1. The J segment lost 4 bases and the V segment lost 5 bases, leaving 7 bases of the junction unmatched. Germline V gene data show CDR1 as MDHEN and CDR2 as SYDVKM. The CDR3 is made up of 15 amino acids. This CDR3 reads CASSPGTGDYNEQFF. The CDR3 DNA follows: TGTGCCAGCAGTCCCGGGACAGGCGATTACAATGAGCAGTTCTTC.

This clonotype has ten or more counts. V gene TRBV6-1 combines with J gene TRBJ2-2, with 7 nucleotides matching TRBD2. The CDR3 is 14 amino acids. Germline values: CDR1 MNHNS, CDR2 SASEGT. The V segment lost 7 bases and the J segment 5 bases; nucleotides outside the gene matches: 7. CDR3 amino acids: CASTPVSGTGELFF. CDR3 nucleotides: TGTGCCAGCACCCCTGTTAGCGGGACCGGGGAGCTGTTTTTT.

In DNA, the CDR3 is TGCAGTGCTAGAGATTCCCGTGGCACGAACACCGGGGAGCTGTTTTTT. The encoded protein is CSARDSRGTNTGELFF. This sequence joins TRBV20-1 and TRBJ2-2; D gene ambiguous. CDR3 length: 16 residues. The germline gives CDR1 DFQATT, CDR2 SNEGSKA (reference sequence). V was pared by 0 bases and J by 0 bases, with 11 bases between.

The V gene is TRBV12-3 or TRBV12-4, the J gene TRBJ1-6, with D possibly being TRBD1 (5 bases). Trimming cost V 5 bases and J 2 bases, with 10 bases left between them. There are 15 residues in the CDR3. The CDR3 sequence: CASSIKGTYNSPLHF. The CDR3 nucleotides are TGTGCCAGCAGTATCAAGGGGACCTATAATTCACCCCTCCACTTT.

This clonotype showed up many times. The chain combines TRBV3-1 with TRBJ1-1, with D unclear. This CDR3 spans 13 amino acids. Germline V CDR1 and CDR2: LGHDT, YNNKEL (reference sequence). The V end lost 4 bases, the J end lost 3 bases, and 9 bases lay between the germline ends. The CDR3 DNA follows: TGTGCCAGCAGCCCTAGCTATGACACTGAAGCTTTCTTT. This codes for CASSPSYDTEAFF. The complete variable domain, with remaining parts taken from reference TRBV3-1 and TRBJ1-1, reads DTAVSQTPKYLVTQMGNDKSIKCEQNLGHDTMYWYKQDSKKFLKIMFSYNNKELIINETVPNRFSPKSPDKAHLNLHINSLELGDSAVYFCASSPSYDTEAFFGQGTRLTVV.

The chain uses TRBV7-2 and TRBJ2-7; 10 bases are a match to TRBD2. Unmatched junction bases numbered 9, after V lost 1 base and J lost 9 bases. The germline V gene has CDR1 SGHTA and CDR2 FQGNSA. The CDR3 covers 15 residues. CDR3 region: CASSLVLAGGRWQYF. The CDR3 region has the DNA TGTGCCAGCAGCTTAGTCTTAGCGGGAGGCCGATGGCAGTACTTC.

This clonotype was seen more than once but under ten times. A far larger clone differs by one base, so this is likely a read error. It is likely a read error, because the conserved phenylalanine at the end of the CDR3 is missing. The chain couples TRBV7-3 to TRBJ1-1; 9 bases are shared with TRBD1. This CDR3 is built from 14 residues. V was pared by 5 bases and J by 5 bases, with 6 bases of the junction left unmatched. CDR1 and CDR2 from the germline V gene are SGHTA and FQGTGA. The CDR3 coding sequence is TGTGCCAGCAGCCCGACAGGGGGAGGTACTGAAGCTTTCTCT. As protein: CASSPTGGGTEAFS.

The rearrangement uses TRBV12-3 or TRBV12-4 and TRBJ1-1; TRBD1 is a possible D gene (6 bases). Deletions cut 1 base from V and 6 bases from J, with 9 bases between. The CDR3 runs 13 residues. CDR3 DNA: TGTGCCAGCAGTTTAGATACAGGGTCTGAAGCTTTCTTT. As protein: CASSLDTGSEAFF.

In this sample, this clonotype turned up many times. The CDR3 nucleotides read TGTGCCAGCAGCTTAGTAGGACAGGGAACTGAAGCTTTCTTT. This codes for CASSLVGQGTEAFF. V is TRBV7-2 and J is TRBJ1-1, with 8 bases matching TRBD1. V was clipped by 1 base and J by 5 bases; unmatched bases: 3. Germline lookup yields CDR1 SGHTA and CDR2 FQGNSA. This CDR3 spans 14 amino acids. Full variable domain (remainder filled in from reference TRBV7-2 and TRBJ1-1): GAGVSQSPSNKVTEKGKDVELRCDPISGHTALYWYRQSLGQGLEFLIYFQGNSAPDKSGLPSDRFSAERTGGSVSTLTIQRTQQEDSAVYLCASSLVGQGTEAFFGQGTRLTVV.

This clonotype was observed many times. The V call is TRBV13, the J call TRBJ2-5; TRBD2 matches 8 bases. With 3 bases clipped from V and 4 bases from J, the junction kept 13 bases outside the gene matches. CDR1 and CDR2 (germline): PRHDT, FYEKMQ (reference sequence). The CDR3 consists of 17 residues. The CDR3: CASSFFEGVAGRETQYF. CDR3 nucleotide sequence: TGTGCCAGCAGCTTCTTCGAAGGGGTAGCGGGGAGAGAGACCCAGTACTTC. Full variable domain (rest looked up from reference TRBV13 and TRBJ2-5): AAGVIQSPRHLIKEKRETATLKCYPIPRHDTVYWYQQGPGQDPQFLISFYEKMQSDKGSIPDRFSAQQFSDYHSELNMSSLELGDSALYFCASSFFEGVAGRETQYFGPGTRLLVL.

This clonotype has at least ten counts. The chain recombines TRBV19 with TRBJ1-2; maybe TRBD1 (5 bases). Germline CDR1 is LNHDA and CDR2 is SQIVND (reference sequence). V dropped 3 bases and J dropped 6 bases, with 26 bases sitting between them. This CDR3 contains 18 residues. CDR3 loop: CASSISYRGGGRPHGYTF. The CDR3 DNA sequence: TGTGCCAGTAGTATTTCTTACAGAGGTGGGGGACGCCCACATGGCTACACCTTC.

This chain links TRBV27 with TRBJ1-6; D unclear. The V end lost 2 bases, the J end lost 6 bases, and 8 bases lay between the germline ends. The CDR3 sequence is 14 residues long. CDR1 is MNHEY and CDR2 is SMNVEV in the germline V gene (reference sequence). CDR3 nucleotides: TGTGCCAGCAGTTTAATGGGTCTTAATTCACCCCTCCACTTT. It translates to CASSLMGLNSPLHF.

Ten or more counts support this clonotype. This chain joins TRBV20-1 and TRBJ1-5; TRBD1 matches at 7 bases. This CDR3 is built from 15 residues. Germline assignment: CDR1 DFQATT and CDR2 SNEGSKA (reference sequence). V dropped 5 bases and J dropped 4; count of bases not matched to a gene: 11. In DNA form, the CDR3 reads TGCAGTGCTTTACAGGGGTTTTGGTCAAATCAGCCCCAGCATTTT. Encoded protein: CSALQGFWSNQPQHF.